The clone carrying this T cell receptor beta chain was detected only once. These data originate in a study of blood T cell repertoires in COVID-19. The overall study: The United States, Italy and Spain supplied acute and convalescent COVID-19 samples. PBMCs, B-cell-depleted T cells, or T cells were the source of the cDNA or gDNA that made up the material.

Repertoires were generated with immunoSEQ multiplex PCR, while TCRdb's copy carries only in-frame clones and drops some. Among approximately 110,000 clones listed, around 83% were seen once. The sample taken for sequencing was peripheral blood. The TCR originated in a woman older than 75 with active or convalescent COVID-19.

The chain's CDR3 is CASSKGQGGRTGANVLTF. The CDR3 nucleotides are TGTGCCAGTAGCAAGGGTCAGGGGGGTAGGACTGGGGCCAACGTCCTGACTTTC. The V gene is TRBV19, the J gene TRBJ2-6; D may be TRBD1 (7 bases). The length of the CDR3 is 18 residues. The germline V and J ends were trimmed by 6 bases and 2 bases, with 20 bases remaining between them. The germline V gene has CDR1 LNHDA and CDR2 SQIVND (reference sequence).